Listed here are 17 T cell receptor beta chains from one sample, sequenced in a study of radiation and T cells in renal cell carcinoma. As to time point: blood 2 weeks post-SBRT. Treatment defined: 15 Gy SBRT to primary tumor, nephrectomy 4 weeks later. Libraries were prepared by immunoSEQ multiplex PCR; TCRdb keeps only in-frame clonotypes and omits some of them. This sample has some 130,000 clones; 70% to 90% occur once, and the top ten carry 1.9%. This sample comprised blood, obtained from a patient whose treatment included radiotherapy and nephrectomy. The receptor source for this set is a woman between 55 and 75 years old with renal cell carcinoma.

The V and J genes are TRBV30 and TRBJ2-1; TRBD2 agrees at 8 bases. This CDR3 comprises 13 residues. Germline V gene sequence: CDR1 GTSNPN, CDR2 SVGIG (reference sequence). The junction had 2 bases not matched to a gene; V was cut back by 4 bases and J by 3 bases. Here the CDR3 reads CAWKGTSYNEQFF. The CDR3 bases are TGTGCCTGGAAGGGGACTAGCTACAATGAGCAGTTCTTC.

The chain couples TRBV28 to TRBJ2-7; 7 bases fit TRBD1. CDR3 length: 13 residues. The germline gives CDR1 MDHEN, CDR2 SYDVKM. Trimming cost V 6 bases and J 4 bases; bases outside gene matches: 6. This CDR3 reads CASRTGSRYEQYF. The CDR3 DNA reads as TGTGCCAGCAGGACAGGGAGTAGGTACGAGCAGTACTTC.

This clone was detected once. The CDR3 region is CASSSGAPTGRRNQPQHF. The CDR3 nucleotides are TGTGCCAGCAGCTCCGGTGCCCCCACAGGGCGTCGCAATCAGCCCCAGCATTTT. This chain connects TRBV7-9 to TRBJ1-5; weak D call: TRBD1 (6 bases). This CDR3 has 18 residues. V dropped 4 bases and J dropped 2 bases, with 21 bases sitting between them. Looked up from germline, CDR1 is SEHNR and CDR2 is FQNEAQ (reference sequence).

The J gene is TRBJ1-5, the V gene TRBV19; TRBD1 aligns across 9 bases. Germline-derived CDR1 and CDR2 are LNHDA and SQIVND (reference sequence). V dropped 0 bases and J dropped 6; count of bases not matched to a gene: 3. There are 15 residues in the CDR3. CDR3 protein: CASSIEGQGSQPQHF. The DNA of the CDR3 is TGTGCCAGTAGTATAGAGGGACAGGGTAGTCAGCCCCAGCATTTT.

The chain joins TRBV6-5 to TRBJ1-1; D unresolved. The CDR3 spans 13 residues. The V end lost 0 bases, the J end lost 1 base, and 3 bases lay between the germline ends. Per germline, CDR1 MNHEY and CDR2 SVGAGI. CDR3 in amino acids: CASSYSQNTEAFF. The CDR3 coding sequence is TGTGCCAGCAGTTACTCGCAGAACACTGAAGCTTTCTTT.

V gene TRBV20-1 combines with J gene TRBJ1-1; no clear D gene. Germline V CDR1 and CDR2: DFQATT, SNEGSKA (reference sequence). Trimming stripped 6 bases from V and 5 bases from J, with 7 bases between. CDR3 size: 10 residues. This CDR3 reads CSAWNTEAFF. CDR3 nucleotides: TGCAGTGCCTGGAATACTGAAGCTTTCTTT.

J is TRBJ2-5 and V is TRBV25-1, with D possibly TRBD1 on 5 matching bases. Germline V gene lookup returns CDR1 MGHDK and CDR2 SYGVNS. This CDR3 is built from 13 residues. V lost 3 bases to trimming and J lost 7 bases, with 12 bases between them. DNA for the CDR3: TGTGCCAGCAGTGATCAGGCAGGGCGGACCCAGTACTTC. Its translation is CASSDQAGRTQYF.

The chain couples TRBV4-1 to TRBJ2-7; 8 bases are a match to TRBD1. Germline V gives CDR1 MGHRA, CDR2 YSYEKL. This CDR3 comprises 15 residues. The trim removed 4 bases at V and 7 bases at J, leaving 12 bases unmatched. This CDR3 reads CASSPPDRGIDEQYF. DNA of the CDR3: TGCGCCAGCAGCCCCCCAGACAGGGGTATTGATGAGCAGTACTTC.

The chain's CDR3 is CASSLTGEDSPLHF. DNA of the CDR3: TGCGCCAGCAGCTTGACAGGGGAGGATTCACCCCTCCACTTT. V is TRBV5-1 and J is TRBJ1-6, with 7 bases matching TRBD1. V gave up 1 base and J gave up 8 bases; unmatched junction bases: 3. Germline V lookup: CDR1 SGHRS, CDR2 YFSETQ. The CDR3 spans 14 residues.

This clone was picked up a small number of times. This chain joins TRBV18 and TRBJ1-1, with TRBD1 matching over 7 bases. Germline assignment: CDR1 KGHSH and CDR2 LQKENI. The CDR3 is 15 amino acids. Germline trimming cut 2 bases from V and 1 base from J; bases unmatched to any gene: 4. The CDR3 DNA follows: TGTGCCAGCTCACCAGTAACAGGGGAGAACACTGAAGCTTTCTTT. Protein: CASSPVTGENTEAFF.

The CDR3 loop is CASSFTTGPPGELFF. CDR3 sequence (DNA): TGTGCCAGCAGTTTTACGACAGGCCCGCCCGGGGAGCTGTTTTTT. The chain combines TRBV2 with TRBJ2-2, with D perhaps TRBD1 (6 bases). The CDR3 has 15 amino acids. V gave up 5 bases and J gave up 6 bases, with 16 bases separating them. Germline CDR1 reads SNHLY; CDR2 reads FYNNEI.

The V gene is TRBV18, the J gene TRBJ1-5; D is unclear. This CDR3 contains 14 residues. CDR1 is KGHSH and CDR2 is LQKENI in the germline V gene. The V end was cut by 5 bases, the J end by 6 bases, with 14 bases between. The CDR3 loop is CASSGSKGFQPQHF. The CDR3 coding sequence is TGTGCCAGCTCAGGTTCCAAAGGGTTTCAGCCCCAGCATTTT.

The J gene is TRBJ2-2, the V gene TRBV19, with unresolved D. The V end was cut by 3 bases, the J end by 5 bases, with 4 bases between. The CDR3 length is 12 residues. The germline V gene encodes CDR1 LNHDA and CDR2 SQIVND (reference sequence). The CDR3 protein is CASSIGTGELFF. DNA of the CDR3: TGTGCCAGTAGTATCGGGACCGGGGAGCTGTTTTTT.

The CDR3 DNA sequence: TGTGCCAGTAGTAATTGGGGGAATAGCAATCAGCCCCAGCATTTT. Protein sequence: CASSNWGNSNQPQHF. The V gene is TRBV19, the J gene TRBJ1-5; a weak D match, TRBD1 (5 bases). The CDR3 covers 15 residues. V lost 4 bases and J 0 bases, leaving 10 bases between the germline ends. CDR1 is LNHDA, CDR2 SQIVND, per germline (reference sequence).

The CDR3 sequence: CASSYWDRGLLFF. The CDR3 bases are TGTGCCAGCAGTTACTGGGACAGGGGGTTACTGTTTTTT. The chain couples TRBV6-6 to TRBJ1-4, with 11 bases matching TRBD1. The trim removed 1 base at V and 13 bases at J, leaving 2 bases unmatched. Germline CDR1 reads MNHNY; CDR2 reads SVGAGI (reference sequence). There are 13 residues in the CDR3.

In this sample, this clone turned up a few times. The CDR3 DNA follows: TGTGCCAGCAAGATGGGGTTGGAGAATCAGCCCCAGCATTTT. Translated: CASKMGLENQPQHF. V usage is TRBV2 and J usage is TRBJ1-5, with D unclear. Trimming shortened V by 7 bases and J by 4 bases, and 14 bases separated the two germline ends. The CDR3 length is 14 residues. The germline V gene has CDR1 SNHLY and CDR2 FYNNEI.

The chain employs TRBV27 and TRBJ1-2, with a tentative D call TRBD1 (5 bases). From germline, CDR1 is MNHEY and CDR2 SMNVEV (reference sequence). Trimming removed 2 bases from V and 4 bases from J, with 14 bases in between. The CDR3 is 15 residues long. The CDR3 coding sequence is TGTGCCAGCAGTTTAAGCAGGGAACGAGGCTATGGCTACACCTTC. Its translation: CASSLSRERGYGYTF.